Listed here are 2 T cell receptor beta chains from one sample, sequenced in a study of T cells in women clearing cervical HPV infection. Only in-frame clones appear in the TCRdb table, and some are missing; sequencing was by immunoSEQ multiplex PCR. The record lists tens of thousands of clones, of which the ten most abundant hold more than 4%. The sample consisted of blood buffy coat. The receptors shown here come from a woman between 18 and 70 years old with a cervical HPV16 infection that either progressed to CIN3+ or cleared (not recorded which).

Notes on this clone: The read gets to within 3 residues of the CDR3 end, and the germline J gene fills in the rest. This chain links TRBV2 with TRBJ2-3; 12 positions match TRBD1. This CDR3 comprises 15 residues. Germline V gene sequence: CDR1 SNHLY, CDR2 FYNNEI. The CDR3 sequence: CASSGGTGGRETQYF. CDR3 bases read: TGTGCCAGCAGCGGCGGGACAGGGGGCCGGGAGACG. Combining the CDR3 with reference TRBV2 and TRBJ2-3 gives the whole variable domain EPEVTQTPSHQVTQMGQEVILRCVPISNHLYFYWYRQILGQKVEFLVSFYNNEISEKSEIFDDQFSVERPDGSNFTLKIRSTKLEDSAMYFCASSGGTGGRETQYFGPGTRLTVL.

The covered CDR3 bases are TGTGCCAGCAGCCTGCCAGGGGGCGCGGATCAGCCC. Protein product: CASSLPGGADQP. In full, the CDR3 is CASSLPGGADQPQHF. The chain recombines TRBV6-2 or TRBV6-3 with TRBJ1-5; 8 bases are a match to TRBD1. The CDR3 end is not reached by the read, which stops 3 residues before it; the germline J gene fills it in. Germline V gene lookup returns CDR1 MNHEY and CDR2 SVGEGT. Unmatched junction bases numbered 9, after V lost 6 bases and J lost 5 bases. The CDR3 runs 15 residues.